This T cell receptor beta chain was observed in a study of cytomegalovirus exposure and HLA in healthy donors. About the study: Earlier sequencing of some 180 million T cells yielded approximately 100 million unique TCR beta sequences.

PCR was performed using 60 Vbeta and 13 Jbeta primers. Data came from immunoSEQ multiplex PCR; TCRdb stores just in-frame clones and leaves some out. The sample consists of around 100,000 clones, around 82% of them appearing once. Study outcomes and limitations: Clonal expansion, a later analysis showed, was greater in HLA-associated TCR beta chains than in equally common others. Among donors in an Asian-associated ancestry cluster, a later analysis reportedly found fewer N-insertions than the roughly 650-donor mean. Several of the most significant clusters appeared, in a later analysis, to be linked to common viral pathogens.

Looked up from germline, CDR1 is SGHTA and CDR2 is FQGTGA. The V and J ends lost 4 bases and 8 bases respectively, with 18 bases between them. The CDR3 has 16 residues. A word on this clone: The target antigen is unknown.

This TCR was sampled from a woman in her 50s in good health and CMV-seropositive. Sequenced material: PBMCs. This chain connects TRBV7-3 to TRBJ1-6; D perhaps matches TRBD1 (6 bases). The CDR3 spells CASSSPPRQEDSPLHF. The CDR3 nucleotides are TGTGCCAGCAGCTCACCCCCCCGACAGGAAGATTCACCCCTCCACTTT.